This is a list of T cell receptor beta chains from one sample in a study of T cell clones after liver transplantation. The repertoire was sequenced with immunoSEQ multiplex PCR; TCRdb's copy has only in-frame clones and lacks some. The table lists about 72,000 clones, about nine tenths of them singletons, with 2% to 3% in the top ten. The sequencing here drew on CD4+ T cells from blood, taken before liver transplant. These receptors all come from a human donor who received a liver transplant. CDR3s include the opening cysteine and the closing phenylalanine or tryptophan. A D gene is named only where the DNA matches it firmly. The size entry is marked missing in some rows and otherwise reads once, few, many or a size class.

>TRBD2|TRBJ2-4|few|TRBV7-2
TGTGCCAGCAGCTTAGGACTAGCGGAGTTGAATCAGTACTTC
CASSLGLAELNQYF
>.|TRBJ2-7|.|TRBV5-1
TGCGCCAGCAGTTTCCTCACAGGAAACTACGAGCAGTACTTC
CASSFLTGNYEQYF
>TRBD1|TRBJ2-5|.|TRBV11-3
TGTGCCAGCAGCTTCTCCGGACAGGGCCAAGAGACCCAGTACTTC
CASSFSGQGQETQYF
>.|TRBJ2-1|.|TRBV7-8
TGTGCCAGCAGCAAAGCTCGGAGACAGACCTCCTACAATGAGCAGTTCTTC
CASSKARRQTSYNEQFF
>TRBD2|TRBJ2-1|.|TRBV4-2
TGTGCCAGCAGCCCCTCCAACGGAGCGGGAGTAGACAATGAGCAGTTCTTC
CASSPSNGAGVDNEQFF
>.|TRBJ1-4|.|TRBV12-5
TGTGCTAGTGGCTCCGGGGCTAGGAAACTGTTTTTT
CASGSGARKLFF
>TRBD1|TRBJ1-5|.|TRBV4-1
TGCGCCAGCAGCCAGGAACAGGGGGATCAGCCCCAGCATTTT
CASSQEQGDQPQHF
>.|TRBJ2-1|few|TRBV2
TGTGCCAGCAGTCGGACAGTTTTTTACAATGAGCAGTTCTTC
CASSRTVFYNEQFF
>.|TRBJ2-5|.|TRBV2
TGTGCCAGCAGTGAAAGAAGGACTCAAGAGACCCAGTACTTC
CASSERRTQETQYF
>.|TRBJ2-2|.|TRBV5-1
TGCGCCAGCAGCTTGGCCTGGGTGTCCACCGGGGAGCTGTTTTTT
CASSLAWVSTGELFF
>.|TRBJ1-1|once|TRBV11-2
TGTGCCAGCAGCTCCCTTATGGGGGGTAAGACTGAAGCTTTCTTT
CASSSLMGGKTEAFF
>.|TRBJ2-1|.|TRBV18
TGTGCCAGCTCACCAAGCGGTGACAATGAGCAGTTCTTC
CASSPSGDNEQFF
>TRBD2|TRBJ2-2|.|TRBV11-3
TGTGCCAGCAGCTTATCCCCCCTAGCGGGCCCGAACACCGGGGAGCTGTTTTTT
CASSLSPLAGPNTGELFF
>.|TRBJ1-1|.|TRBV7-9
TGTGCCAGCAGTAGGGGGGGCACTGAAGCTTTCTTT
CASSRGGTEAFF
>.|TRBJ1-2|.|TRBV7-9
TGTGCCAGCAGCCTAGCGTACGGGGATGAGGGCTACACCTTC
CASSLAYGDEGYTF
>.|TRBJ1-4|.|TRBV2
TGTGCCAGCAGCGAGGATGAAAAACTGTTTTTT
CASSEDEKLFF
>TRBD1|TRBJ2-3|once|TRBV15
TGTGCCACCGGGAAGCAGGGACAGCGCACAGATACGCAGTATTTT
CATGKQGQRTDTQYF
>.|TRBJ2-7|.|TRBV20-1
TGCAGTGCTTTGAATGACTACGAGCAGTACTTC
CSALNDYEQYF
>.|TRBJ1-5|.|TRBV29-1
TGCAGCGTTGGGCTGGGGGGCGTCCAGCCCCAGCATTTT
CSVGLGGVQPQHF
>TRBD2|TRBJ2-2|.|TRBV5-1
TGCGCCAGCAGCTTGGACGGGAGGGCCACCGGGGAGCTGTTTTTT
CASSLDGRATGELFF
>.|TRBJ1-5|.|TRBV19
TGTGCCAGTAGTATGATAAGGACCGCGTATAATCAGCCCCAGCATTTT
CASSMIRTAYNQPQHF
>.|TRBJ2-3|.|TRBV7-2
TGTGCCAGCAGCTTAGTCGTCATCAACTCGTATTCAGATACGCAGTATTTT
CASSLVVINSYSDTQYF
>.|TRBJ1-1|.|TRBV18
TGTGCCAGCTCATCACAGGAGACGACTGAAGCTTTCTTT
CASSSQETTEAFF
>TRBD1|TRBJ1-1|.|TRBV7-3
TGTGCCAGCAGCTCCCGTGGGGGACAGGGGGCCGGAAACACTGAAGCTTTCTTT
CASSSRGGQGAGNTEAFF
>TRBD2|TRBJ2-1|.|TRBV27
TGTGCCAGCAGTTTAACTAGCGGGAGGGGGTCCTACAATGAGCAGTTCTTC
CASSLTSGRGSYNEQFF
>TRBD2|TRBJ2-1|few|TRBV7-2
TGTGCCAGCAGCTCCTCGGGAAGCGGGAACAATGAGCAGTTCTTC
CASSSSGSGNNEQFF
>.|TRBJ1-5|.|TRBV6-1
TGTGCCAGCAGTGGACACACAGGGTTTGGCAATCAGCCCCAGCATTTT
CASSGHTGFGNQPQHF
>TRBD2|TRBJ2-5|.|TRBV7-2
TGTGCCAGCAGCTTAGGACTAGCGGAGCAGACCCAGTACTTC
CASSLGLAEQTQYF
>.|TRBJ2-3|.|TRBV5-1
TGCGCCAGCAGCTTGACTACAGATACGCAGTATTTT
CASSLTTDTQYF
>.|TRBJ2-3|.|TRBV11-3
TGTGCCAGCAAGAGCGGCTACGCAGATACGCAGTATTTT
CASKSGYADTQYF
>.|TRBJ1-5|.|TRBV6-5
TGTGCCAGCAGTTACTCGATGGGAGGCAATCAGCCCCAGCATTTT
CASSYSMGGNQPQHF
>.|TRBJ2-3|.|TRBV5-1
TGCGCCAGCAGCTCCGATGGCACAGATACGCAGTATTTT
CASSSDGTDTQYF
>.|TRBJ1-1|.|TRBV6-1
TGTGCCTCCCAAGGGGGATTCAGAACTGAAGCTTTCTTT
CASQGGFRTEAFF
>.|TRBJ2-7|.|TRBV19
TGTGCCAGTAGTATGGGTCGACTAGAGTCCTACGAGCAGTACTTC
CASSMGRLESYEQYF
>.|TRBJ1-1|.|TRBV5-1
TGCGCCAGCAGCCGGGATGGGGTCGCGAACACTGAAGCTTTCTTT
CASSRDGVANTEAFF
>.|TRBJ1-1|.|TRBV12-5
TGTGCTAGTGGTTCCCTCAGTGGGGGTGAAGCTTTCTTT
CASGSLSGGEAFF
>.|TRBJ2-7|.|TRBV9
TGTGCCAGCAGCCCGGACCTCCTCCGACCCTACGAGCAGTACTTC
CASSPDLLRPYEQYF
>TRBD2|TRBJ2-3|.|TRBV7-2
TGTGCCAGCAGCTTAGTAGCGGGGAGCACAGATACGCAGTATTTT
CASSLVAGSTDTQYF
>.|TRBJ1-1|.|TRBV28
TGTGCCAGCAGCCCTTGGCAGGGAAAAGCTGAAGCTTTCTTT
CASSPWQGKAEAFF
>.|TRBJ2-1|.|TRBV2
TGTGCCAGCAAGGCGGACAGTAACAATGAGCAGTTCTTC
CASKADSNNEQFF
>.|TRBJ2-1|once|TRBV10-1
TGCGCCAGCAGTGAGTCGGGGGTCCTTGACTCCTACAATGAGCAGTTCTTC
CASSESGVLDSYNEQFF
>.|TRBJ2-2|.|TRBV5-4
TGTGCCAGCAGCTTGATTGACTCGTCTACCGGGGAGCTGTTTTTT
CASSLIDSSTGELFF
>.|TRBJ2-1|few|TRBV6-5
TGTGCCAGCAGTCGGGGACCCGAGGGTAGTGAGCAGTTCTTC
CASSRGPEGSEQFF
>TRBD1|TRBJ2-7|.|TRBV5-1
TGCGCCAGCAGCTTAGGGGACAGAGCCTACGAGCAGTACTTC
CASSLGDRAYEQYF
>.|TRBJ2-1|.|TRBV9
TGTGCCAGCAGCGTAGACGGGGAATCCTACAATGAGCAGTTCTTC
CASSVDGESYNEQFF
>.|TRBJ2-7|.|TRBV10-1
TGCGCCAGCAGTTGGCTAGCGATACACTTC
CASSWLAIHF